Following are 25 T cell receptor beta chains from one sample sequenced in a study of blood T cell repertoires in COVID-19. Clones were read by immunoSEQ multiplex PCR, and TCRdb kept only the in-frame ones, dropping some. The data contain approximately 330,000 clones, nearly 90% of them singletons. The sample was peripheral blood. The receptors here all came from a woman in her thirties or forties with COVID-19, enrolled during active disease.

The V and J genes are TRBV4-3 and TRBJ2-7; 9 nucleotides align to TRBD2. The V and J ends lost 1 base and 2 bases, in that order; junction bases with no gene match: 6. There are 16 residues in the CDR3. CDR1 is LGHNA and CDR2 is YSLEER in the germline V gene. The CDR3 is CASSQVSGSLPYEQYF. CDR3 sequence (DNA): TGCGCCAGCAGCCAAGTTAGCGGGAGCCTCCCCTACGAGCAGTACTTC.

The chain is built from TRBV10-2 and TRBJ1-1; 11 nucleotides match TRBD1. Germline CDR1 reads WSHSY; CDR2 reads SAAADI. The J segment lost 4 bases and the V segment lost 4 bases, leaving 2 bases of the junction unmatched. The CDR3 sequence is 14 residues long. Written as DNA, the CDR3 is TGCGCCAGCAGTGCGGGGACAGGGGGCACTGAAGCTTTCTTT. Encoded protein: CASSAGTGGTEAFF.

V usage is TRBV24-1 and J usage is TRBJ2-1, with 9 nucleotides matching TRBD2. Germline CDR1 reads KGHDR; CDR2 reads SFDVKD. The CDR3 totals 15 residues. Trimming at V came to 5 bases and at J to 8 bases, leaving 9 bases not matched to a gene. CDR3 DNA: TGTGCCACCAGTGTCAGGGGTAGCGGGAGAGATGAGCAGTTCTTC. Residues: CATSVRGSGRDEQFF.

This sequence joins TRBV2 and TRBJ1-2; a weak D match, TRBD1 (6 bases). The ends were cut back, 3 bases at V and 6 bases at J, with 20 bases in the middle. This CDR3 spans 16 amino acids. CDR1 is SNHLY, CDR2 FYNNEI, per germline. For the CDR3, the DNA is TGTGCCAGCAGTGATTTAGGTCGTCAGGGGCCAAATGGCTACACCTTC. It codes for CASSDLGRQGPNGYTF. Drawing the rest from reference TRBV2 and TRBJ1-2, the complete variable domain is EPEVTQTPSHQVTQMGQEVILRCVPISNHLYFYWYRQILGQKVEFLVSFYNNEISEKSEIFDDQFSVERPDGSNFTLKIRSTKLEDSAMYFCASSDLGRQGPNGYTFGSGTRLTVV.

V gene TRBV6-1 combines with J gene TRBJ2-1; D ambiguous. The CDR3 has 17 residues. CDR1 and CDR2 from the germline V gene are MNHNS and SASEGT. V shed 2 bases and J shed 0 bases, with 14 bases lying between them. CDR3 in DNA: TGTGCCAGCAGTGAATATTATAATGCGGCCTCCTACAATGAGCAGTTCTTC. It translates to CASSEYYNAASYNEQFF.

The CDR3 DNA is TGTGCCACCAGCAGAGATCCCGGAGAGGATCCAGATACGCAGTATTTT. Protein product: CATSRDPGEDPDTQYF. The gene calls are TRBV15 and TRBJ2-3; D gene unclear. This CDR3 has 16 amino acids. CDR1 is LNHNV, CDR2 YYDKDF, per germline (reference sequence). The V gene lost 0 bases and the J gene lost 4 bases, with 14 bases spanning the gap.

The gene calls are TRBV5-4 and TRBJ2-7, with 7 bases matching TRBD1. Germline assignment: CDR1 SGHNT and CDR2 YYREEE (reference sequence). CDR3 length: 13 amino acids. V lost 4 bases and J lost 5; bases outside the gene matches: 6. CDR3 DNA sequence: TGTGCCAGCAGCCCCAACAGGGGAGACGAGCAGTACTTC. Its translation: CASSPNRGDEQYF.

V usage is TRBV11-2 and J usage is TRBJ2-5; a weak D match, TRBD2 (7 bases). Trimming pared 9 bases from V and 4 bases from J, leaving 18 bases between. The CDR3 is 14 residues long. Germline V gene data show CDR1 as SGHAT and CDR2 as FQNNGV. The CDR3: CASTRWGGGETQYF. The CDR3, as DNA: TGTGCCAGTACCAGATGGGGGGGCGGAGAGACCCAGTACTTC.

The chain links TRBV15 to TRBJ1-4, with D tentatively TRBD1 (6 bases). This CDR3 region has 18 residues. With 1 base removed from V and 8 bases from J, the gap between germline ends came to 23 bases. Germline V gene lookup returns CDR1 LNHNV and CDR2 YYDKDF (reference sequence). The CDR3 DNA sequence: TGTGCCACCAGCAGAGCCTATAATGGGGCAGGGGTAGGGGAAAAACTGTTTTTT. Protein: CATSRAYNGAGVGEKLFF.

The genes are TRBV5-1 and TRBJ2-7, with TRBD2 matching over 10 bases. Germline CDR1 reads SGHRS; CDR2 reads YFSETQ. This CDR3 is built from 15 residues. V gave up 0 bases and J gave up 3 bases; unmatched junction bases: 3. The CDR3 DNA sequence: TGCGCCAGCAGCTTGGATCCTAGCGGGAGCTACGAGCAGTACTTC. Translation: CASSLDPSGSYEQYF.

The CDR3 is CASVPLGGAAGYTF. In DNA, the CDR3 is TGTGCCAGCGTTCCATTGGGAGGGGCGGCTGGCTACACCTTC. The chain employs TRBV28 and TRBJ1-2, with D tentatively TRBD1 (5 bases). The germline V gene encodes CDR1 MDHEN and CDR2 SYDVKM. Trimming cost V 8 bases and J 7 bases, with 20 bases left between them. This CDR3 spans 14 amino acids.

The V gene is TRBV5-4, the J gene TRBJ2-7, with TRBD2 matching 7 bases. This CDR3 region has 15 residues. The germline gives CDR1 SGHNT, CDR2 YYREEE (reference sequence). V shed 0 bases and J 3 bases; nucleotides not matched to a gene: 6. CDR3 loop: CASSLESSGNYEQYF. The CDR3 coding sequence is TGTGCCAGCAGCTTGGAATCTAGCGGAAACTACGAGCAGTACTTC.

The V and J genes are TRBV27 and TRBJ1-5; D gene ambiguous. From germline, CDR1 is MNHEY and CDR2 SMNVEV (reference sequence). The CDR3 contains 13 residues. V was trimmed by 3 bases and J by 3 bases, leaving 6 bases between them. CDR3 sequence: CASSFLYNQPQHF. CDR3 DNA: TGTGCCAGCAGTTTCCTTTACAATCAGCCCCAGCATTTT.

The chain combines TRBV27 with TRBJ1-3; the D gene is possibly TRBD1 (5 bases). The CDR3 covers 13 residues. From germline, CDR1 is MNHEY and CDR2 SMNVEV (reference sequence). V was clipped by 8 bases and J by 4 bases, with 12 bases between them. CDR3 region: CASGAGRGNTIYF. The CDR3 coding sequence is TGTGCCAGCGGGGCCGGACGGGGAAACACCATATATTTT.

V is TRBV10-3 and J is TRBJ2-3; TRBD2 matches at 11 bases. The CDR3 covers 18 residues. CDR1 and CDR2 (germline): ENHRY, SYGVKD. After removal of 2 bases from V and 1 base from J, the junction contained 8 bases not matched to a gene. The CDR3 coding sequence is TGTGCCATCAGTGAGACGGTGACTAGCGGGGTCGGCACAGATACGCAGTATTTT. Translated: CAISETVTSGVGTDTQYF.

This chain links TRBV28 with TRBJ2-3; the D gene is possibly TRBD1 (5 bases). The CDR3 runs 12 residues. CDR1 and CDR2 from the germline V gene are MDHEN and SYDVKM. Deletions cut 6 bases from V and 6 bases from J, with 10 bases between. For the CDR3, the DNA is TGTGCCAGCAGCCCAGGGCCTGATACGCAGTATTTT. Translating gives CASSPGPDTQYF.

V usage is TRBV30 and J usage is TRBJ2-7; 7 bases align to TRBD2. V lost 4 bases and J lost 7; bases outside the gene matches: 19. There are 16 residues in the CDR3. The germline V gene has CDR1 GTSNPN and CDR2 SVGIG (reference sequence). The CDR3: CAWKGRAGRIAGEQYF. CDR3 nucleotides: TGTGCCTGGAAGGGGAGGGCGGGAAGGATCGCGGGGGAGCAGTACTTC.

Here the CDR3 DNA reads TGTGCCAGCAGTTTCATAAGGACTAGCGTCGGGGGAGATACGCAGTATTTT. Translation gives CASSFIRTSVGGDTQYF. V usage is TRBV28 and J usage is TRBJ2-3, with 9 bases lining up with TRBD2. Germline V CDR1 and CDR2: MDHEN, SYDVKM. The trim removed 3 bases at V and 5 bases at J, leaving 12 bases unmatched. This CDR3 has 17 amino acids.

This clone appeared once. Other DNA sequences in this specimen translate into the identical CDR3. The chain combines TRBV28 with TRBJ1-2; 7 bases line up with TRBD1. The germline V gene encodes CDR1 MDHEN and CDR2 SYDVKM. The CDR3 is 13 amino acids. Trimming cost V 6 bases and J 2 bases; bases outside gene matches: 3. The CDR3 DNA reads as TGTGCCAGCAGGCCGACAGGGAACTATGGCTACACCTTC. This sequence encodes CASRPTGNYGYTF.

The rearrangement uses TRBV6-5 and TRBJ1-1; D might be TRBD1 (5 bases). Trimming shortened V by 7 bases and J by 11 bases, and 20 bases separated the two germline ends. CDR1 is MNHEY, CDR2 SVGAGI, per germline. The length of the CDR3 is 13 residues. The CDR3 sequence is CASTPGRAGRAFF. The CDR3 DNA follows: TGTGCCAGCACCCCAGGCCGTGCAGGGCGGGCTTTCTTT.

V is TRBV27 and J is TRBJ2-1; 11 bases align to TRBD2. CDR3 length: 15 amino acids. Germline V gives CDR1 MNHEY, CDR2 SMNVEV (reference sequence). V was pared by 10 bases and J by 1 base, with 6 bases of the junction left unmatched. In DNA form, the CDR3 reads TGTGCCACCCGGACTAGCGGGCCATCCTACAATGAGCAGTTCTTC. It encodes CATRTSGPSYNEQFF.

The rearrangement uses TRBV30 and TRBJ2-3; maybe TRBD1 (5 bases). CDR3 length: 13 residues. Trimming left V 2 bases short and J 3 bases short, with 9 bases between. Germline V lookup: CDR1 GTSNPN, CDR2 SVGIG (reference sequence). CDR3 residues: CAWSLKGTDTQYF. The CDR3 nucleotides read TGTGCCTGGAGTTTGAAGGGGACAGATACGCAGTATTTT.

The CDR3 DNA is TGTGCCACCCAGGGGGTTGGTGAGACCCAGTACTTC. It codes for CATQGVGETQYF. This chain uses TRBV27 with TRBJ2-5; 7 nucleotides line up with TRBD1. V was clipped by 10 bases and J by 5 bases; unmatched bases: 7. The CDR3 length is 12 residues. Germline V gene data show CDR1 as MNHEY and CDR2 as SMNVEV (reference sequence).

This chain links TRBV9 with TRBJ2-7; TRBD1 matches at 11 bases. The junction had 8 bases not matched to a gene; V was cut back by 4 bases and J by 2 bases. The CDR3 contains 16 residues. Per the germline V gene, CDR1 is SGDLS and CDR2 is YYNGEE. CDR3 residues: CASSRTGQGAAYEQYF. CDR3 DNA sequence: TGTGCCAGCAGCCGTACAGGACAGGGGGCTGCCTACGAGCAGTACTTC.

This chain uses TRBV5-1 with TRBJ2-1; 11 positions match TRBD2. The length of the CDR3 is 15 residues. Germline loops: CDR1 SGHRS, CDR2 YFSETQ. J lost 6 bases, V lost 0 bases, and 2 bases had no gene match. The CDR3 region is CASSLGLAGPNEQFF. CDR3 sequence (DNA): TGCGCCAGCAGCTTGGGACTAGCGGGGCCCAATGAGCAGTTCTTC.